The T cell receptor beta chain under discussion was sequenced for a study of cytomegalovirus exposure and HLA in healthy donors. The CDR3 totals 15 residues. V lost 1 base, J lost 7 bases, and 6 bases stayed unmatched. Germline V gives CDR1 SGHNT, CDR2 YYREEE (reference sequence). Measured with immunoSEQ multiplex PCR; TCRdb has only the in-frame clones, and not every one. The data show roughly 100,000 clones, 70% to 90% seen once. While the first cohort had around 700 subjects, the donors belonged to the separate validation cohort of about 120 subjects. The clonotype was recovered from a woman between 18 and 29 years old in good health and CMV-seropositive. V is TRBV5-4 and J is TRBJ2-2; 8 nucleotides align to TRBD2. The source material was PBMCs. CDR3 sequence (DNA): TGTGCCAGCAGCTTGAGCGGGGGTAAAATCGGGGAGCTGTTTTTT. Translating gives CASSLSGGKIGELFF.